These T cell receptor beta chains were read from a single sample in a study of OX40 agonist ivuxolimab in advanced cancers. Only in-frame clones appear in the TCRdb table, and some are missing; sequencing was by immunoSEQ multiplex PCR. Seen here are 98,000 or so clones, approximately 90% observed once, and the top ten hold about 0.82%. The material was CD4+ or CD8+ T cells sorted from blood, obtained in a trial of the OX40 agonist ivuxolimab. These receptors all come from an adult with an advanced solid tumor such as melanoma, head and neck, liver or kidney cancer. Each CDR3 is given with its conserved first and last residue. Fields, in order: J gene, V gene, clone size, D gene, CDR3 DNA, CDR3 protein. D genes are given only for firm matches. The size field is filled for only some rows; it gives once, few, many or a size class.

TRBJ1-1 TRBV11-2 NA NA TGTGCCAGCGGCCGACGGAACACTGAAGCTTTCTTT CASGRRNTEAFF
TRBJ2-2 TRBV2 once TRBD2 TGTGCCAGCAGTAGGACTAGCGGGAGAACCGGGGAGCTGTTTTTT CASSRTSGRTGELFF
TRBJ1-3 TRBV18 NA NA TGTGCCAGCTCTCAGGACAGCTATGGAAACACCATATATTTT CASSQDSYGNTIYF
TRBJ2-3 TRBV6-5 NA TRBD2 TGTGCCAGCAGTTCGGGACTAGCGGGATCCACAGATACGCAGTATTTT CASSSGLAGSTDTQYF
TRBJ2-2 TRBV19 many NA TGTGCCAGTAGTGGGATCTACACCGGGGAGCTGTTTTTT CASSGIYTGELFF
TRBJ1-2 TRBV4-1 NA TRBD1 TGCGCCAGCAGCCAAGTTCGGACAGGGTTTGGCTACACCTTC CASSQVRTGFGYTF
TRBJ2-1 TRBV10-3 NA TRBD1 TGTGCCATCAGTGATGGGACAGGGGTCGATGAGCAGTTCTTC CAISDGTGVDEQFF
TRBJ2-7 TRBV10-3 NA TRBD1 TGTGCCATCAGTACTGACAGGGGAACCTACGAGCAGTACTTC CAISTDRGTYEQYF
TRBJ2-3 TRBV18 few NA TGTGCCAGCTCACCTAGCACAGATACGCAGTATTTT CASSPSTDTQYF
TRBJ1-2 TRBV2 few NA TGTGCCAGCAGTGAAACAGGCGCTAATGGCTACACCTTC CASSETGANGYTF
TRBJ1-2 TRBV30 NA NA TGTGCCTGGAGGACCGGGTATACGAACTATGGCTACACCTTC CAWRTGYTNYGYTF
TRBJ2-1 TRBV28 NA TRBD1 TGTGCCAGCAGTTCCCCACAGGGGGACAATGAGCAGTTCTTC CASSSPQGDNEQFF
TRBJ2-3 TRBV6-6 NA NA TGTGCCAGCAGTCCTCGGGTCCGGACAGATACGCAGTATTTT CASSPRVRTDTQYF
TRBJ2-1 TRBV7-6 NA TRBD1 TGTGCCAGCAGCCCGGGACAGGGGACCTACAATGAGCAGTTCTTC CASSPGQGTYNEQFF
TRBJ2-7 TRBV7-8 NA NA TGTGCCAGCAGCTTACGGGTATCCTACGAGCAGTACTTC CASSLRVSYEQYF
TRBJ1-3 TRBV19 NA NA TGTGCCAGTACCGCGACACAATCTTACTCTGGAAACACCATATATTTT CASTATQSYSGNTIYF
TRBJ1-1 TRBV11-2 NA NA TGTGCCAGCAGCCCCCAGTACACTGAAGCTTTCTTT CASSPQYTEAFF
TRBJ1-2 TRBV27 NA TRBD1 TGTGCCAGCAGTTACTGGGCAGGGGGGGCTTATGGCTACACCTTC CASSYWAGGAYGYTF
TRBJ1-1 TRBV6-6 NA TRBD1 TGTGCCAGCAGTCGCTCCGTCTTACAGGGGGAAGCTTTCTTT CASSRSVLQGEAFF
TRBJ1-1 TRBV28 NA NA TGTGCCAGCAAGGTAGCCTTAAGGGACACTGAAGCTTTCTTT CASKVALRDTEAFF
TRBJ1-5 TRBV6-6 NA TRBD1 TGTGCCAGCAGTTCCCTACGGGACAGGGGTCAGCCCCAGCATTTT CASSSLRDRGQPQHF
TRBJ2-7 TRBV19 NA TRBD2 TGTGCCAGTAGTATTACGGGAGGGCCAAGGGAGCAGTACTTC CASSITGGPREQYF
TRBJ2-3 TRBV11-3 NA TRBD2 TGTGCCAGCAGCTTAGGTCAAACTAGCGGTTCCACAGATACGCAGTATTTT CASSLGQTSGSTDTQYF